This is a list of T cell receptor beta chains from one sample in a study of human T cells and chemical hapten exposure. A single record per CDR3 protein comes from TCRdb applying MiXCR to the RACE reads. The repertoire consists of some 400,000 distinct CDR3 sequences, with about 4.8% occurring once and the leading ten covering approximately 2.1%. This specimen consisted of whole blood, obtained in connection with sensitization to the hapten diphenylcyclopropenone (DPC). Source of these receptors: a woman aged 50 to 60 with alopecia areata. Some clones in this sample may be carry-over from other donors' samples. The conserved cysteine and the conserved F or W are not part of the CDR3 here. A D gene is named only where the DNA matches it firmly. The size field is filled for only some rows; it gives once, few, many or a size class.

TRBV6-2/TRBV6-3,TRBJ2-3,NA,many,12,ASSEAERTDTQY
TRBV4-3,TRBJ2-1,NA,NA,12,ASSRGTPGNEQF
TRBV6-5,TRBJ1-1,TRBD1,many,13,ASSYFDRGFTEAF
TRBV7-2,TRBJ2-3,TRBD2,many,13,ASSPAGSHTDTQY
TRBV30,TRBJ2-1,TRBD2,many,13,AWSKREPGRNEQF
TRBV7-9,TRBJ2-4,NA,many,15,ASSGELGELAKNIQY
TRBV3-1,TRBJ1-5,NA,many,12,ASSPSNSNQPQH
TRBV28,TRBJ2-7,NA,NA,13,ASSFLRDVAYEQY
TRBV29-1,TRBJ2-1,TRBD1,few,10,SVWTGVNEQF
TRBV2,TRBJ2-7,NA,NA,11,ASTLLGENEQY
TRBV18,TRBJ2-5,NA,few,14,ASSPPGRAVQETQY
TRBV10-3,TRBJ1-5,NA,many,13,AISDETGSNQPQH
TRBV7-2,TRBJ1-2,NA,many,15,ASSLVPKTESNYGYT
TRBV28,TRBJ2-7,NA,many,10,ASSYGQTRGH
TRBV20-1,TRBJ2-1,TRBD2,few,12,SARSGMSGYEQF
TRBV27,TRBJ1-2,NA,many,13,ASSLSGGAFGGYT
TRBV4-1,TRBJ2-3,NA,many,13,ASSQEGQAVDTQY
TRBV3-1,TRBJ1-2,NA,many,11,ASRPGPQYGYT
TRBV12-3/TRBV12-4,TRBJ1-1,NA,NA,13,ASSLTDTPNTEAF
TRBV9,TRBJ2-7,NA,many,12,ASSVHRASYEQY
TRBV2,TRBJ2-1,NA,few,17,ASSEVLRGGGGPGAEQF
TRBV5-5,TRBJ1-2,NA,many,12,ASSPGRSAYGYT
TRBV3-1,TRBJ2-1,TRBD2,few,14,ASSPRIAGARDEQF
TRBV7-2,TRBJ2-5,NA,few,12,ASSSGSSQETQY
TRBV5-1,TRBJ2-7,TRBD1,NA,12,ASSLGQGSGEQY